These 24 T cell receptor beta chains share one sample of origin, sequenced in a study of control samples from healthy donors and cancer patients (dated by TCRdb to 2020 to 2022). Library preparation used the immunoSEQ multiplex PCR assay. TCRdb obtained this table from immuneACCESS and retained in-frame rearrangements with V and J assigned. These tables miss some clones; where compared with another copy, unresolved V genes account for less than half of the shortfall, and the remainder is unexplained. Counted in this sample were some 140,000 clones; around 90% of them appeared once. About 11% of the sample comes from the top ten. Sequenced input: blood. The receptor set was obtained from a man aged 25 to 40 in good health.

In this sample, this clone turned up a few times. Other DNA sequences of this sample code for an identical CDR3. The chain employs TRBV7-9 and TRBJ1-1; no reliable D call. Trimming took 5 bases from V and 1 from J, leaving 11 bases between them. CDR1 SEHNR and CDR2 FQNEAQ come from the germline V gene (reference sequence). CDR3 length equals 14 residues. DNA of the CDR3: TGTGCCAGCAGCCCAGGAACGCCGAACACTGAAGCTTTCTTT. It encodes CASSPGTPNTEAFF.

This rearrangement joins TRBV15 to TRBJ2-1; D remains unclear. Deletions cut 0 bases from V and 7 bases from J, with 4 bases between. CDR1 and CDR2 (germline): LNHNV, YYDKDF (reference sequence). The CDR3 sequence is 12 residues long. DNA for the CDR3: TGTGCCACCAGCAGAGAATTGAATGAGCAGTTCTTC. Its translation is CATSRELNEQFF.

The rearrangement links TRBV7-9 to TRBJ2-3; 11 bases fit TRBD2. V was clipped by 6 bases and J by 2 bases; unmatched bases: 7. Per germline, CDR1 SEHNR and CDR2 FQNEAQ (reference sequence). The CDR3 consists of 16 residues. CDR3 protein: CASSQSSGGDTDTQYF. The DNA of the CDR3 is TGTGCCAGCAGTCAAAGTAGCGGGGGGGACACAGATACGCAGTATTTT.

The V and J genes are TRBV6-5 and TRBJ2-5, with a tentative D call TRBD2 (6 bases). Germline CDR1 MNHEY, CDR2 SVGAGI. The CDR3 consists of 13 residues. Trimming stripped 8 bases from V and 3 bases from J, with 13 bases between. CDR3 sequence: CASRASGEETQYF. CDR3 in DNA: TGTGCCAGCCGCGCCTCGGGGGAAGAGACCCAGTACTTC.

The chain links TRBV6-2 or TRBV6-3 to TRBJ2-1, with TRBD2 matching over 11 bases. This CDR3 has 16 amino acids. Germline assignment: CDR1 MNHEY and CDR2 SVGEGT. The junction had 11 bases not matched to a gene; V was cut back by 5 bases and J by 8 bases. The CDR3 nucleotides read TGTGCCAGCAGTCGACGTGGGACTAGCGGAGGGGATGAGCAGTTCTTC. Translation gives CASSRRGTSGGDEQFF.

This rearrangement joins TRBV28 to TRBJ1-6, with D perhaps matching TRBD1 (6 bases). V lost 3 bases to trimming and J lost 3 bases, with 24 bases between them. CDR1 is MDHEN, CDR2 SYDVKM, per germline. This CDR3 spans 20 amino acids. The DNA of the CDR3 is TGTGCCAGCAGTTTGAGCAAACTGTCCTCGGAAGGGGGCTATAATTCACCCCTCCACTTT. The encoded protein is CASSLSKLSSEGGYNSPLHF. Supplemented by reference TRBV28 and TRBJ1-6, the full variable domain reads DVKVTQSSRYLVKRTGEKVFLECVQDMDHENMFWYRQDPGLGLRLIYFSYDVKMKEKGDIPEGYSVSREKKERFSLILESASTNQTSMYLCASSLSKLSSEGGYNSPLHFGNGTRLTVT.

The chain uses TRBV27 and TRBJ2-3; D is undetermined. The V gene lost 1 base and the J gene lost 3 bases, with 11 bases spanning the gap. There are 15 residues in the CDR3. In germline, CDR1 is MNHEY, CDR2 SMNVEV (reference sequence). The CDR3 reads CASSLYDRLTDTQYF. The DNA of the CDR3 is TGTGCCAGCAGTTTATACGATAGATTGACAGATACGCAGTATTTT.

The chain uses TRBV9 and TRBJ1-5, with TRBD1 as a possible D gene (5 bases). The CDR3 runs to 13 residues. Trimming left V 3 bases short and J 5 bases short, with 9 bases between. Per the germline V gene, CDR1 is SGDLS and CDR2 is YYNGEE. Here the CDR3 reads CASSGDSYQPQHF. The CDR3 region has the DNA TGTGCCAGCAGCGGAGACAGCTATCAGCCCCAGCATTTT.

V usage is TRBV10-2 and J usage is TRBJ1-4; D remains ambiguous. Trimming took 3 bases from V and 0 from J, leaving 14 bases between them. There are 17 residues in the CDR3. Germline CDR1 and CDR2: WSHSY and SAAADI. The CDR3 reads CASSDPVGVATNEKLFF. The CDR3, as DNA: TGCGCCAGCAGTGACCCCGTTGGGGTTGCAACTAATGAAAAACTGTTTTTT.

V gene TRBV28 combines with J gene TRBJ2-5; 13 nucleotides agree with TRBD2. CDR3 length: 15 residues. Germline V CDR1 and CDR2: MDHEN, SYDVKM. Trimming removed 5 bases from V and 4 bases from J; junction bases left unmatched: 4. The CDR3 loop is CASSTGLAGVETQYF. CDR3 coding DNA: TGTGCCAGCAGTACCGGACTAGCGGGAGTAGAGACCCAGTACTTC.

This clone has a handful of counts. The genes are TRBV24-1 and TRBJ2-3; D tentatively reads TRBD1 or TRBD2 (5 bases each). The CDR3 spans 15 residues. Trimming removed 4 bases from V and 0 bases from J, with 10 bases in between. CDR1 and CDR2 from the germline V gene are KGHDR and SFDVKD. CDR3 sequence reads: CATSEYWDSTDTQYF. DNA for the CDR3: TGTGCCACCAGTGAGTACTGGGACAGCACAGATACGCAGTATTTT.

The chain has TRBV5-4 and TRBJ1-3, with a tentative D call TRBD1 (6 bases). Looked up from germline, CDR1 is SGHNT and CDR2 is YYREEE (reference sequence). The V end lost 4 bases, the J end lost 0 bases, and 8 bases lay between the germline ends. CDR3 size: 14 residues. CDR3 bases: TGTGCCAGCAGCAGACAGGACTCTGGAAACACCATATATTTT. Its translation is CASSRQDSGNTIYF.

This chain uses TRBV6-2 or TRBV6-3 with TRBJ1-4, with a weak D call TRBD1 (5 bases). V was trimmed by 3 bases and J by 0 bases, leaving 14 bases between them. Germline CDR1 is MNHEY and CDR2 is SVGEGT. The CDR3 is 17 amino acids. CDR3: CASSYDRTIATNEKLFF. CDR3 nucleotide sequence: TGTGCCAGCAGTTATGACAGAACAATTGCAACTAATGAAAAACTGTTTTTT.

The J gene is TRBJ2-1, the V gene TRBV4-3; TRBD2 matches 8 bases. The V gene end was trimmed by 4 bases and the J gene end by 8 bases; junction bases not matched to a gene: 10. CDR1 LGHNA and CDR2 YSLEER come from the germline V gene. This CDR3 contains 15 residues. The DNA for the CDR3 is TGCGCCAGCAGCCGGATCAGCGGGAGTAGAGATGAGCAGTTCTTC. Its translation: CASSRISGSRDEQFF.

The CDR3: CASSLREMRYF. The DNA of the CDR3 is TGTGCCAGCAGTTTGCGGGAGATGCGATACTTC. This sequence joins TRBV12-3 or TRBV12-4 and TRBJ2-7, with TRBD2 identical over 7 bases. This CDR3 is built from 11 residues. V shed 3 bases and J 13 bases; nucleotides not matched to a gene: 6.

The CDR3 region is CAISPGPPANTGELFF. The CDR3, as DNA: TGTGCCATCAGTCCGGGACCCCCCGCGAACACCGGGGAGCTGTTTTTT. The chain couples TRBV10-3 to TRBJ2-2, with D perhaps being TRBD1 or TRBD2 (5 bases each). Trimming stripped 5 bases from V and 0 bases from J, with 13 bases between. The length of the CDR3 is 16 residues. CDR1 and CDR2 (germline): ENHRY, SYGVKD.

This chain links TRBV6-5 with TRBJ2-7, with D possibly TRBD1 on 6 matching bases. Trimming shortened V by 0 bases and J by 2 bases, and 11 bases separated the two germline ends. Germline assignment: CDR1 MNHEY and CDR2 SVGAGI. This CDR3 has 15 residues. The CDR3: CASSYSGRGPYEQYF. CDR3 DNA: TGTGCCAGCAGTTACTCGGGCAGGGGCCCCTACGAGCAGTACTTC.

The J gene is TRBJ1-2, the V gene TRBV5-4, with D possibly matching TRBD1 (6 bases). The CDR3 contains 13 residues. CDR1 and CDR2 (germline): SGHNT, YYREEE (reference sequence). Trimming took off 4 bases at V and 2 bases at J, with 9 bases between the two ends. CDR3 sequence (DNA): TGTGCCAGCAGCCCGGACAGAAACTATGGCTACACCTTC. It specifies CASSPDRNYGYTF.

The CDR3 sequence: CASSRGQGISPLHF. The CDR3 nucleotides read TGTGCCAGCAGCCGCGGACAGGGGATTTCACCCCTCCACTTT. The chain joins TRBV3-1 (or the pseudogene TRBV3-2) to TRBJ1-6; 9 bases match TRBD1. This CDR3 is 14 amino acids long. Germline values: CDR1 LGHDT, CDR2 YNNKEL (reference sequence). Losses at the gene ends were 4 bases for V and 9 bases for J; bases not matched to a gene: 4.

The chain couples TRBV9 to TRBJ1-2; 7 nucleotides line up with TRBD1. This CDR3 is 13 amino acids long. With 4 bases clipped from V and 3 bases from J, the junction kept 3 bases outside the gene matches. CDR1 SGDLS and CDR2 YYNGEE come from the germline V gene. CDR3 region: CASSITGDYGYTF. The DNA for the CDR3 is TGTGCCAGCAGCATAACAGGGGACTATGGCTACACCTTC.

This chain connects TRBV11-3 to TRBJ2-3, with 12 bases lining up with TRBD1. The CDR3 runs to 16 residues. CDR1 is SGHNT and CDR2 is YENEEA in the germline V gene. Losses at the gene ends were 3 bases for V and 4 bases for J; bases not matched to a gene: 5. Written as DNA, the CDR3 is TGTGCCAGCAGCTTCAGGGACAGGGGGCGCGCAGATACGCAGTATTTT. This sequence encodes CASSFRDRGRADTQYF.

J is TRBJ1-5 and V is TRBV19; D is perhaps TRBD1 (5 bases). CDR3 length: 15 amino acids. The ends were cut back, 5 bases at V and 1 base at J, with 12 bases in the middle. The germline gives CDR1 LNHDA, CDR2 SQIVND (reference sequence). The CDR3 region is CASSPRTISNQPQHF. The CDR3 region has the DNA TGTGCCAGTAGTCCCCGGACAATAAGCAATCAGCCCCAGCATTTT.

The chain employs TRBV5-4 and TRBJ2-3; D tentatively fits TRBD1 or TRBD2 (6 bases each). The CDR3 spans 13 residues. V was cut by 0 bases and J by 9 bases, with 11 bases left in between. Germline V gives CDR1 SGHNT, CDR2 YYREEE (reference sequence). The CDR3 here is CASSLGGAGTQYF. In DNA form, the CDR3 reads TGTGCCAGCAGCTTGGGGGGGGCGGGGACGCAGTATTTT.

The V call is TRBV19, the J call TRBJ1-6, with D hard to call. The CDR3 covers 15 residues. The V end was cut by 5 bases, the J end by 13 bases, with 21 bases between. Germline-derived CDR1 and CDR2 are LNHDA and SQIVND (reference sequence). The CDR3 loop reads CASSGSGFKRFPLHF. The CDR3 DNA reads TGTGCCAGTAGTGGATCCGGCTTTAAGAGGTTCCCCCTCCACTTT.